This T cell receptor (beta chain) was sequenced during a study of human T cells and chemical hapten exposure. Study summary: Patches that contained 0.01% DPC were applied to the upper back and read at 6 days. Patients, predominantly female, presented with alopecia areata, totalis or universalis. TCR yield per sample varied, mainly due to pooled library volumes.

This clonotype occurred a few times. Germline CDR1 is SGHRS and CDR2 is YFSETQ. The CDR3 extends over 15 amino acids. Germline trimming cut 4 bases from V and 9 bases from J; bases unmatched to any gene: 15. Time point defined: patch test 1, 2 weeks after DPC sensitization. Noted treatment: therapeutic diphenylcyclopropenone sensitization with weekly scalp DPC. Separate cDNA molecules received unique molecular identifiers, which the library attached to them. MiXCR, applied by TCRdb to the RACE reads, yields one record per CDR3 protein. The repertoire has around 160,000 distinct CDR3 sequences, around 13% of them found once; the top ten carry 1.7%.

The sample was whole blood, taken in connection with sensitization to the hapten diphenylcyclopropenone (DPC). This rearrangement joins TRBV5-1 to TRBJ2-7; TRBD1 matches at 8 bases. This sequence was found in a woman aged 25-40 years with alopecia areata. Some clones in this sample may be carry-over from other donors' samples. The CDR3 reads CASSPGQGSPGGQYF. The CDR3 DNA reads as TGCGCCAGCAGCCCCGGACAGGGCTCCCCCGGTGGGCAGTACTTC.